The 2 T cell receptor beta chains reported below all come from one sample, sequenced in a study of technical replicates of blood from a handful of donors. The assay was immunoSEQ multiplex PCR, and TCRdb's table has in-frame clones only and misses some. The sample lists tens of thousands of clones; more than 85% were seen once. The source material was T cells isolated from PBMCs. These receptor sequences come from a human donor in good health. Some clones in this sample may be carry-over from other donors' samples.

The chain combines TRBV5-1 with TRBJ1-3; the D gene is possibly TRBD1 (6 bases). V was clipped by 0 bases and J by 2 bases, with 15 bases between them. CDR1 and CDR2 (germline): SGHRS, YFSETQ. The CDR3 spans 17 residues. CDR3 nucleotide sequence: TGCGCCAGCAGCTTGGCCAGTTTTAACAGGGCTGGAAACACCATATATTTT. Translating it yields CASSLASFNRAGNTIYF. The whole variable domain, remainder taken from reference TRBV5-1 and TRBJ1-3, is KAGVTQTPRYLIKTRGQQVTLSCSPISGHRSVSWYQQTPGQGLQFLFEYFSETQRNKGNFPGRFSGRQFSNSRSEMNVSTLELGDSALYLCASSLASFNRAGNTIYFGEGSWLTVV.

The chain carries TRBV2 and TRBJ1-2; a weak D match, TRBD1 (5 bases). Trimming took 10 bases from V and 3 from J, leaving 15 bases between them. The CDR3 consists of 13 residues. The germline V gene encodes CDR1 SNHLY and CDR2 FYNNEI. CDR3 amino acids: CATIMTADYGYTF. Written as DNA, the CDR3 is TGTGCCACAATTATGACAGCCGACTATGGCTACACCTTC.